This T cell receptor (beta chain) is drawn from a study of glioma-infiltrating T cells after dendritic cell vaccination. Study in general: Dendritic cell vaccination trial patients had either newly diagnosed or recurrent glioblastoma. Treatment, given 2003 to 2012, was autologous tumor lysate-pulsed dendritic cell vaccination.

This clone was recorded a few times. The PCR used 60 V beta and 13 J beta primers. Clones were sequenced by immunoSEQ multiplex PCR, and TCRdb holds only the in-frame ones, with some missing. The repertoire holds around 100,000 clones, with about four fifths as singletons. Trimming removed 6 bases from V and 3 bases from J; junction bases left unmatched: 7. The CDR3 loop spans 15 amino acids. The germline gives CDR1 ENHRY, CDR2 SYGVKD. The chain combines TRBV10-3 with TRBJ1-1; TRBD1 aligns across 10 bases. Sample: blood, taken before dendritic cell vaccination. This TCR derives from a human donor with glioblastoma. CDR3 nucleotide sequence: TGTGCCATCAGGGGGGACAGGGGCAGCGACACTGAAGCTTTCTTT. Its protein is CAIRGDRGSDTEAFF.